Presented here are 3 T cell receptor beta chains from one specimen sequenced in a study of cytomegalovirus exposure and HLA in healthy donors. Vbeta (60) and Jbeta (13) primers were used in the PCR. TCRdb's table, derived via immunoSEQ multiplex PCR, lists solely in-frame clones and lacks some. In all, the sample yields 200,000 to 250,000 clones. Sequencing input: PBMCs. These receptors all stem from a girl aged 2 to 10 in good health and CMV-seropositive.

The gene calls are TRBV11-2 and TRBJ2-2; 7 nucleotides match TRBD1. Germline V lookup: CDR1 SGHAT, CDR2 FQNNGV. The CDR3 loop spans 17 amino acids. The junction had 8 bases not matched to a gene; V was cut back by 3 bases and J by 1 base. For the CDR3, the DNA is TGTGCCAGCAGCTTCCGGGACAGTCGGTGGAACACCGGGGAGCTGTTTTTT. It is translated as CASSFRDSRWNTGELFF.

This rearrangement joins TRBV20-1 to TRBJ2-1; possibly TRBD2 for D (5 bases). Per germline, CDR1 DFQATT and CDR2 SNEGSKA (reference sequence). The CDR3 is made up of 11 amino acids. Trimming left V 2 bases short and J 9 bases short, with 8 bases between. As DNA, the CDR3 is TGCAGTGCTAGACGGGAAATTGAGCAGTTCTTC. This translates into CSARREIEQFF.

This chain uses TRBV10-3 with TRBJ1-2; 8 positions match TRBD1. This CDR3 is built from 15 residues. With 9 bases clipped from V and 6 bases from J, the junction kept 15 bases outside the gene matches. Germline CDR1 reads ENHRY; CDR2 reads SYGVKD. The CDR3 DNA sequence: TGTGCCATATCACCCGGGACAGGCCATGAAGATGGCTACACCTTC. Its protein is CAISPGTGHEDGYTF.